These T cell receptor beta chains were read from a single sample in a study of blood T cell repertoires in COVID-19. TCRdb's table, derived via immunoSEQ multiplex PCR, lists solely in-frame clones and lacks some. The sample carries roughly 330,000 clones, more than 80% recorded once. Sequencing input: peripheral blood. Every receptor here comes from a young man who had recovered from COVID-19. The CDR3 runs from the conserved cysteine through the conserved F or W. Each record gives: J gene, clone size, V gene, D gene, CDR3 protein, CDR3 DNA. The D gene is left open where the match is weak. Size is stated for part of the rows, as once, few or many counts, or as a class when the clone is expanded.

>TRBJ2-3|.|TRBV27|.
CASSLSGGYPDTQYF
TGTGCCAGCAGTTTATCCGGGGGATACCCAGATACGCAGTATTTT
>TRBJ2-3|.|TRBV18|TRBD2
CASSPYSGNEDTQYF
TGTGCCAGCTCACCATATAGCGGGAACGAGGATACGCAGTATTTT
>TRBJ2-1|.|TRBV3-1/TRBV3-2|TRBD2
CASSQDRSSGNNEQFF
TGTGCCAGCAGCCAAGATAGGTCTAGCGGTAACAATGAGCAGTTCTTC
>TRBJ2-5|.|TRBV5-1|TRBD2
CASSRLGGNLQETQYF
TGCGCCAGCAGTCGATTGGGGGGGAACCTCCAAGAGACCCAGTACTTC
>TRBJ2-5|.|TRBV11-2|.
CASSFLWLAEETQYF
TGTGCCAGCAGCTTCTTGTGGCTAGCTGAAGAGACCCAGTACTTC
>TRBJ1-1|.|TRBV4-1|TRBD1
CASSQGTGGFSSTEAFF
TGCGCCAGCAGCCAAGGTACAGGGGGTTTTTCTAGCACTGAAGCTTTCTTT
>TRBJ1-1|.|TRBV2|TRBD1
CASTFQGAVEAFF
TGTGCCAGCACTTTCCAGGGGGCTGTTGAAGCTTTCTTT
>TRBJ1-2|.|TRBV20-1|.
CSPQGYTF
TGCAGTCCCCAAGGCTACACCTTC
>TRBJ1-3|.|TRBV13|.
CASSSRRTAGSGNTIYF
TGTGCCAGCAGCTCCAGACGGACAGCAGGCTCTGGAAACACCATATATTTT
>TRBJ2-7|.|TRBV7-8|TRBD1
CASSWTGEAYEQYF
TGTGCCAGCAGCTGGACAGGAGAGGCCTACGAGCAGTACTTC
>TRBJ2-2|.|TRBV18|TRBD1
CASSPRQGVTGELFF
TGTGCCAGCTCACCACGGCAGGGGGTCACCGGGGAGCTGTTTTTT
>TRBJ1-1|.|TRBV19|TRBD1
CASSTHRGGTEAFF
TGTGCCAGTAGTACCCACAGGGGTGGCACTGAAGCTTTCTTT
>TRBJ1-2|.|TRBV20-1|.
CSASPGAPTYGYTF
TGCAGTGCTAGTCCTGGGGCGCCTACTTATGGCTACACCTTC
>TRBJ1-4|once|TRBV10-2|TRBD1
CASSESGDRGKLFF
TGCGCCAGCAGTGAGTCGGGGGACAGGGGTAAACTGTTTTTT
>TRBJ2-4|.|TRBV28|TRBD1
CASSLNGDRNIQYF
TGTGCCAGCAGTTTAAACGGGGACAGAAACATTCAGTACTTC
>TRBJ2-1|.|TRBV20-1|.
CSAPLINEQFF
TGCAGTGCCCCACTCATCAATGAGCAGTTCTTC
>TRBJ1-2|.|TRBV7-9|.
CASSFGGDYGYTF
TGTGCCAGCAGCTTTGGGGGCGACTATGGCTACACCTTC
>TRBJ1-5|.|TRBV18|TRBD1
CASSNQGGNQPQHF
TGTGCCAGCTCAAATCAGGGGGGCAATCAGCCCCAGCATTTT
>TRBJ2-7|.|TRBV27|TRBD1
CASRFWTGSGYEQYF
TGTGCCAGCAGATTCTGGACAGGCTCCGGCTACGAGCAGTACTTC
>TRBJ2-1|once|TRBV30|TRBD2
CAWSEGLAGNEQFF
TGTGCCTGGAGTGAGGGACTAGCGGGCAATGAGCAGTTCTTC
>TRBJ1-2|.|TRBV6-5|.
CASSFRSPNYGYTF
TGTGCCAGCAGTTTCAGAAGTCCTAACTATGGCTACACCTTC
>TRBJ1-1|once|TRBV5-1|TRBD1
CASSLTGGANTEAFF
TGCGCCAGCAGCTTGACAGGGGGGGCGAACACTGAAGCTTTCTTT
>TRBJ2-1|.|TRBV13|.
CASSDAVGGKRNEQFF
TGTGCCAGCAGCGATGCCGTCGGGGGTAAGCGGAATGAGCAGTTCTTC
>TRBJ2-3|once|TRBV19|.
CASRAGSTDTQYF
TGTGCCAGCCGAGCTGGTAGCACAGATACGCAGTATTTT
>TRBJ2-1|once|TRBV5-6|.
CASSLTDYNEQFF
TGTGCCAGCAGCTTAACTGACTACAATGAGCAGTTCTTC
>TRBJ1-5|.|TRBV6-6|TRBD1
CASSYTAGGSQPQHF
TGTGCCAGCAGTTACACGGCAGGGGGCTCTCAGCCCCAGCATTTT
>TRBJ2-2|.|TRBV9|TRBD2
CASSVDGLAGGPRTGELFF
TGTGCCAGCAGCGTCGACGGACTAGCGGGGGGGCCTAGGACCGGGGAGCTGTTTTTT
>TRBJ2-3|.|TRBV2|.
CASSEKGGAQYF
TGTGCCAGCAGCGAAAAAGGGGGGGCGCAGTATTTT
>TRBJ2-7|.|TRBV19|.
CASSIEGAGSLYEQYF
TGTGCCAGTAGTATCGAAGGGGCGGGAAGTCTCTACGAGCAGTACTTC
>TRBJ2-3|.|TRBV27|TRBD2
CASSLLAGPGSTDTQYF
TGTGCCAGCAGTCTTCTAGCGGGCCCGGGTAGCACAGATACGCAGTATTTT
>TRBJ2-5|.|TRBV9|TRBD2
CASSVLSGGGETQYF
TGTGCCAGCAGCGTATTGTCTGGGGGGGGAGAGACCCAGTACTTC
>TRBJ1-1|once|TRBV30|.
CAWDTEPMNTEAFF
TGTGCCTGGGACACCGAACCTATGAACACTGAAGCTTTCTTT
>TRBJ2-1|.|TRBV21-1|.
CASSRPSGSQSYNEQFF
TGTGCCAGCAGCCGACCGAGCGGGTCTCAATCCTACAATGAGCAGTTCTTC
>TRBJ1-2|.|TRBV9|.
CASSSPTQPGQSLYGYTF
TGTGCCAGCAGCTCCCCCACCCAACCCGGACAGAGTCTCTATGGCTACACCTTC
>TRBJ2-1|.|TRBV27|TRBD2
CASSSLAGGRNEQFF
TGTGCCAGCAGTTCCCTAGCGGGAGGGCGAAATGAGCAGTTCTTC
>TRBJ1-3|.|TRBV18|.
CASSARDTGNTIYF
TGTGCCAGCTCAGCGAGGGACACCGGAAACACCATATATTTT
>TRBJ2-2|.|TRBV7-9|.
CASSLVAGTGELFF
TGTGCCAGCAGCTTAGTAGCCGGCACCGGGGAGCTGTTTTTT
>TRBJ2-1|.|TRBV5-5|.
CASSSWGGEVQFF
TGTGCCAGCAGCTCCTGGGGCGGGGAGGTGCAGTTCTTC
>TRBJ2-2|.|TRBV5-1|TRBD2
CASSLAQRETGELFF
TGCGCCAGCAGCTTGGCCCAGCGGGAGACCGGGGAGCTGTTTTTT
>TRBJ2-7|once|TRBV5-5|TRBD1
CASSLAGQASYEQYF
TGTGCCAGCAGCTTGGCAGGACAGGCATCCTACGAGCAGTACTTC
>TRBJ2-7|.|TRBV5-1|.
CASSLGAGDLDEQYF
TGCGCCAGCAGCTTGGGGGCAGGCGACCTGGACGAGCAGTACTTC
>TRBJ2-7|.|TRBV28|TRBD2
CASSLMGGISYEQYF
TGTGCCAGCAGTTTGATGGGAGGGATCTCCTACGAGCAGTACTTC
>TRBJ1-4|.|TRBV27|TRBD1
CASRHYRGRTNEKLFF
TGTGCCAGCAGACACTACAGGGGGCGGACTAATGAAAAACTGTTTTTT
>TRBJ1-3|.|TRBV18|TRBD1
CASSRDRAYSGNTIYF
TGTGCCAGCTCACGGGACAGGGCATACTCTGGAAACACCATATATTTT
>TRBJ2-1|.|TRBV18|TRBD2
CASSPLAGAYNEQFF
TGTGCCAGCTCACCCCTAGCGGGGGCCTACAATGAGCAGTTCTTC